A single sample gave rise to the 18 T cell receptor beta chains below, sequenced in a study of blood T cell repertoires in COVID-19. Using immunoSEQ multiplex PCR, the repertoire was profiled, and TCRdb retains in-frame clones only, with some absent. Of about 180,000 clones listed, around four fifths are singletons. The sequencing input was peripheral blood. All receptors come from a woman aged 70-85 years with COVID-19, enrolled during active disease.

V and J are TRBV20-1 and TRBJ1-5, with D possibly matching TRBD1 (5 bases). The V end was cut by 3 bases, the J end by 4 bases, with 16 bases between. CDR1 DFQATT and CDR2 SNEGSKA come from the germline V gene (reference sequence). This CDR3 has 15 amino acids. The CDR3 loop reads CSASWGGESNQPQHF. The CDR3 bases are TGCAGTGCTAGTTGGGGGGGGGAATCTAATCAGCCCCAGCATTTT.

The CDR3 protein is CASSAGGSSGNTEAFF. The DNA of the CDR3 is TGTGCCAGCAGCGCGGGTGGCAGTAGTGGGAACACTGAAGCTTTCTTT. The V call is TRBV7-2, the J call TRBJ1-1; no reliable D call. There are 16 residues in the CDR3. V gave up 5 bases and J gave up 1 base, with 17 bases separating them. Germline V gene lookup returns CDR1 SGHTA and CDR2 FQGNSA.

The rearrangement uses TRBV30 and TRBJ2-1, with 8 bases fitting TRBD2. The V gene's germline CDR1 is GTSNPN and CDR2 SVGIG (reference sequence). This CDR3 has 13 amino acids. V was clipped by 2 bases and J by 9 bases; unmatched bases: 6. The CDR3 protein is CAWSRAGVGEQFF. Written as DNA, the CDR3 is TGTGCCTGGAGTCGAGCGGGAGTCGGTGAGCAGTTCTTC. The full variable domain, completed using reference TRBV30 and TRBJ2-1, is SQTIHQWPATLVQPVGSPLSLECTVEGTSNPNLYWYRQAAGRGLQLLFYSVGIGQISSEVPQNLSASRPQDRQFILSSKKLLLSDSGFYLCAWSRAGVGEQFFGPGTRLTVL.

This clone was counted a few times. This chain joins TRBV2 and TRBJ1-5; 7 nucleotides agree with TRBD1. The CDR3 has 17 residues. V lost 6 bases, J lost 1 base, and 12 bases stayed unmatched. The germline gives CDR1 SNHLY, CDR2 FYNNEI. The CDR3 DNA follows: TGTGCCAGCAGGGGCCGCGAGGGGGCTTCGAGCAATCAGCCCCAGCATTTT. Translated: CASRGREGASSNQPQHF.

This clone has just a few counts. The rearrangement uses TRBV7-2 and TRBJ1-6; possible D gene TRBD1, 6 bases. The CDR3 sequence is 14 residues long. V was pared by 3 bases and J by 8 bases, with 11 bases between. Germline V gives CDR1 SGHTA, CDR2 FQGNSA. The CDR3 protein is CASSFYREYSPLHF. The CDR3 nucleotides are TGTGCCAGCAGCTTTTACAGGGAATATTCACCCCTCCACTTT.

The gene calls are TRBV5-1 and TRBJ1-5; possible D gene TRBD1, 5 bases. CDR1 SGHRS and CDR2 YFSETQ come from the germline V gene. The V end was cut by 4 bases, the J end by 0 bases, with 11 bases between. This CDR3 spans 15 amino acids. Here the CDR3 reads CASSPGTNSNQPQHF. DNA for the CDR3: TGCGCCAGCAGCCCGGGGACTAATAGCAATCAGCCCCAGCATTTT. The full variable domain, completed using reference TRBV5-1 and TRBJ1-5, is KAGVTQTPRYLIKTRGQQVTLSCSPISGHRSVSWYQQTPGQGLQFLFEYFSETQRNKGNFPGRFSGRQFSNSRSEMNVSTLELGDSALYLCASSPGTNSNQPQHFGDGTRLSIL.

V and J are TRBV28 and TRBJ2-7; TRBD2 aligns across 9 bases. Germline V gives CDR1 MDHEN, CDR2 SYDVKM. The CDR3 has 15 amino acids. The V and J ends lost 5 bases and 3 bases, in that order; junction bases with no gene match: 8. The DNA for the CDR3 is TGTGCCAGCAGTCCCCCCGTAGCGGGGGACTACGAGCAGTACTTC. Its protein is CASSPPVAGDYEQYF. Looking up the rest from reference TRBV28 and TRBJ2-7 gives the full variable domain: DVKVTQSSRYLVKRTGEKVFLECVQDMDHENMFWYRQDPGLGLRLIYFSYDVKMKEKGDIPEGYSVSREKKERFSLILESASTNQTSMYLCASSPPVAGDYEQYFGPGTRLTVT.

The rearrangement joins TRBV7-9 to TRBJ1-5, with 7 nucleotides matching TRBD1. Germline V gene data show CDR1 as SEHNR and CDR2 as FQNEAQ (reference sequence). The CDR3 loop spans 17 amino acids. Germline trimming cut 3 bases from V and 2 bases from J; bases unmatched to any gene: 10. CDR3 residues: CASSFGWGQTGNQPQHF. The CDR3 DNA is TGTGCCAGCAGCTTTGGTTGGGGACAGACTGGCAATCAGCCCCAGCATTTT.

Remarks on this clone: An end of the junction does not agree with germline; a read error may underlie this. The rearrangement links TRBV2 to TRBJ2-7, with 10 bases fitting TRBD2. CDR1 and CDR2 (germline): SNHLY, FYNNEI. This CDR3 comprises 15 residues. CDR3 in amino acids: CASSEGTSETYEQYF. The CDR3 bases are TGTGCCAGCAGCGAAGGGACTAGCGAGACCTACGAGCAGTACTTC.

The CDR3 DNA reads TGTGCCATCAGGAATGCGGGACAGAGATATGGCTACACCTTC. This codes for CAIRNAGQRYGYTF. The chain has TRBV10-3 and TRBJ1-2, with 7 bases that match TRBD1. The CDR3 extends over 14 amino acids. Trimming removed 6 bases from V and 5 bases from J; junction bases left unmatched: 9. CDR1 is ENHRY and CDR2 is SYGVKD in the germline V gene.

The chain carries TRBV28 and TRBJ2-7, with 10 bases aligning to TRBD1. From germline, CDR1 is MDHEN and CDR2 SYDVKM. The length of the CDR3 is 14 residues. V lost 10 bases and J lost 3; bases outside the gene matches: 9. CDR3 region: CATLRQGALYEQYF. The CDR3 bases are TGTGCCACCTTAAGACAGGGGGCTCTCTACGAGCAGTACTTC.

V and J are TRBV7-2 and TRBJ1-6; a weak D match, TRBD1 (5 bases). Trimming cost V 1 base and J 7 bases, with 14 bases left between them. The CDR3 length is 16 residues. CDR1 is SGHTA and CDR2 is FQGNSA in the germline V gene. The CDR3 here is CASSLGGGRINSPLHF. CDR3 sequence (DNA): TGTGCCAGCAGCTTAGGGGGGGGTAGGATAAATTCACCCCTCCACTTT.

The chain employs TRBV7-2 and TRBJ1-1, with D possibly TRBD1 on 6 matching bases. Germline CDR1 and CDR2: SGHTA and FQGNSA. The V end was cut by 1 base, the J end by 7 bases, with 10 bases between. The CDR3 contains 13 residues. The CDR3: CASSLGQAFEAFF. In DNA form, the CDR3 reads TGTGCCAGCAGCTTAGGACAGGCTTTTGAAGCTTTCTTT.

V and J are TRBV28 and TRBJ1-5, with D tentatively TRBD1 (6 bases). Trimming pared 5 bases from V and 11 bases from J, leaving 13 bases between. The CDR3 totals 12 residues. Germline loops: CDR1 MDHEN, CDR2 SYDVKM. The CDR3 coding sequence is TGTGCCAGCAGTCCCCAAGGGGGTGCCCAGCATTTT. It yields the protein CASSPQGGAQHF.

The count of this clone is one. The CDR3 loop reads CASSYQGQQPQHF. In DNA, the CDR3 is TGTGCCAGCAGTTACCAGGGACAACAGCCCCAGCATTTT. The V and J genes are TRBV6-5 and TRBJ1-5, with D maybe TRBD1 (6 bases). This CDR3 has 13 residues. Germline V gene lookup returns CDR1 MNHEY and CDR2 SVGAGI. V was cut by 2 bases and J by 7 bases, with 9 bases left in between.

The chain employs TRBV28 and TRBJ1-6; D may be TRBD1 (5 bases). Germline V gives CDR1 MDHEN, CDR2 SYDVKM. V was cut by 1 base and J by 9 bases, with 10 bases left in between. The CDR3 extends over 14 amino acids. The CDR3: CASSLFLQGSPLHF. Here the CDR3 DNA reads TGTGCCAGCAGTTTATTTCTCCAGGGTTCACCCCTCCACTTT.

The chain employs TRBV5-1 and TRBJ2-3; a possible D gene is TRBD2 (6 bases). From germline, CDR1 is SGHRS and CDR2 YFSETQ. The CDR3 extends over 14 amino acids. Trimming pared 0 bases from V and 4 bases from J, leaving 9 bases between. In DNA form, the CDR3 reads TGCGCCAGCAGCTTGGGACTAGTCCCAGATACGCAGTATTTT. It codes for CASSLGLVPDTQYF. The whole variable domain, remainder taken from reference TRBV5-1 and TRBJ2-3, is KAGVTQTPRYLIKTRGQQVTLSCSPISGHRSVSWYQQTPGQGLQFLFEYFSETQRNKGNFPGRFSGRQFSNSRSEMNVSTLELGDSALYLCASSLGLVPDTQYFGPGTRLTVL.

The V and J genes are TRBV7-2 and TRBJ2-5; TRBD1 aligns across 7 bases. The CDR3 is made up of 15 amino acids. CDR1 and CDR2 (germline): SGHTA, FQGNSA. The V segment lost 5 bases and the J segment 2 bases; nucleotides outside the gene matches: 8. CDR3 loop: CASSTRTGYQETQYF. The CDR3 nucleotides read TGTGCCAGCAGCACCCGGACAGGCTATCAAGAGACCCAGTACTTC.